Detailed here is one T cell receptor (beta chain). Its antigen is unidentified. This CDR3 is 15 amino acids long. Looked up from germline, CDR1 is SQVTM and CDR2 is ANQGSEA. Unmatched junction bases numbered 5, after V lost 2 bases and J lost 2 bases. The sample comes from a study of cytomegalovirus exposure and HLA in healthy donors. In the PCR, 60 Vbeta and 13 Jbeta primers were used. Profiling relied on immunoSEQ multiplex PCR, and the TCRdb table lists in-frame clones only, not all of them. The table records about 160,000 clones, approximately 84% of them present only once. Study observations and caveats: Reportedly, HLA-A and HLA-B alleles of most subjects were accurately predicted from TCR beta.

Sequenced material: PBMCs. This chain uses TRBV29-1 with TRBJ2-5, with TRBD2 matching over 10 bases. The TCR was taken from a man aged 18 to 29 in good health and CMV-seropositive. CDR3 residues: CSVEWLAGAQETQYF. In DNA, the CDR3 is TGCAGCGTTGAATGGCTAGCGGGGGCACAAGAGACCCAGTACTTC. The full variable domain, rest sourced from reference TRBV29-1 and TRBJ2-5, is SAVISQKPSRDICQRGTSLTIQCQVDSQVTMMFWYRQQPGQSLTLIATANQGSEATYESGFVIDKFPISRPNLTFSTLTVSNMSPEDSSIYLCSVEWLAGAQETQYFGPGTRLLVL.